This entry lists 16 T cell receptor beta chains sequenced from one sample in a study of cytomegalovirus exposure and HLA in healthy donors. Profiling relied on immunoSEQ multiplex PCR, and the TCRdb table lists in-frame clones only, not all of them. The sample carries some 210,000 clones, roughly 84% recorded once. Material: PBMCs. These receptors were collected from a woman between 18 and 30 years old in good health and CMV-seropositive.

The gene calls are TRBV6-1 and TRBJ2-7, with D tentatively TRBD1 (5 bases). V shed 1 base and J shed 2 bases, with 9 bases lying between them. Per germline, CDR1 MNHNS and CDR2 SASEGT. The CDR3 spans 14 residues. The DNA for the CDR3 is TGTGCCAGCAGTGAAGATAGGGGCCCCTACGAGCAGTACTTC. Its translation is CASSEDRGPYEQYF.

V usage is TRBV28 and J usage is TRBJ2-6; TRBD1 agrees at 7 bases. The CDR3 is made up of 13 amino acids. Germline V CDR1 and CDR2: MDHEN, SYDVKM. Trimming cost V 6 bases and J 13 bases; bases outside gene matches: 9. CDR3 DNA: TGTGCCAGCAGCGGTTCCGGGACAGAAGTCCTGACTTTC. The encoded protein is CASSGSGTEVLTF.

The V and J genes are TRBV28 and TRBJ1-1; D perhaps matches TRBD1 (5 bases). V was trimmed by 6 bases and J by 9 bases, leaving 14 bases between them. Germline loops: CDR1 MDHEN, CDR2 SYDVKM. CDR3 size: 12 residues. In DNA, the CDR3 is TGTGCCAGCAGAAGGGGTCGGCTCCAAGCTTTCTTT. Its translation is CASRRGRLQAFF.

CDR3 in DNA: TGTGCCAGCAGCGTAAGGTGGACAGGGGGTTCCGTGGAGGGCTACACCTTC. Protein sequence: CASSVRWTGGSVEGYTF. The chain is built from TRBV9 and TRBJ1-2, with 10 nucleotides matching TRBD1. Germline V gene sequence: CDR1 SGDLS, CDR2 YYNGEE. The V and J ends lost 1 base and 8 bases, in that order; junction bases with no gene match: 14. CDR3 length: 17 residues.

The chain couples TRBV2 to TRBJ2-5; TRBD1 agrees at 7 bases. The CDR3 is 12 residues long. The J segment lost 5 bases and the V segment lost 7 bases, leaving 4 bases of the junction unmatched. Per germline, CDR1 SNHLY and CDR2 FYNNEI. CDR3 in amino acids: CASTMTGETQYF. DNA of the CDR3: TGTGCCAGCACCATGACAGGGGAGACCCAGTACTTC.

The chain couples TRBV7-9 to TRBJ2-7, with 8 bases fitting TRBD1. Germline CDR1 reads SEHNR; CDR2 reads FQNEAQ (reference sequence). V dropped 2 bases and J dropped 7; count of bases not matched to a gene: 13. The CDR3 runs to 16 residues. The CDR3 nucleotides are TGTGCCAGCAGCTTAACCCCCCCAGGGGGCCTCAAGGAGCAGTACTTC. This codes for CASSLTPPGGLKEQYF.

For the CDR3, the DNA is TGTGCCAGCAGTCCCCGGAAGGGGGTTAGTGAAAAACTGTTTTTT. Translating it yields CASSPRKGVSEKLFF. The rearrangement links TRBV27 to TRBJ1-4; TRBD1 is a possible D gene (6 bases). V was clipped by 5 bases and J by 7 bases, with 17 bases between them. This CDR3 is built from 15 residues. The V gene's germline CDR1 is MNHEY and CDR2 SMNVEV (reference sequence).

This clone was seen a single time. The rearrangement joins TRBV4-1 to TRBJ2-1; 8 nucleotides line up with TRBD1. Germline CDR1 MGHRA, CDR2 YSYEKL. The CDR3 is 16 residues long. With 3 bases clipped from V and 4 bases from J, the junction kept 8 bases outside the gene matches. The CDR3: CASSQSDRGLYNEQFF. CDR3 DNA: TGCGCCAGCAGCCAGAGTGACAGGGGCCTTTACAATGAGCAGTTCTTC.

This sequence joins TRBV27 and TRBJ2-7; TRBD2 aligns across 9 bases. Unmatched junction bases numbered 7, after V lost 7 bases and J lost 3 bases. The CDR3 runs 14 residues. The V gene's germline CDR1 is MNHEY and CDR2 SMNVEV (reference sequence). CDR3 sequence (DNA): TGTGCCAGCACGGCTAGCGGGGCGTTCTACGAGCAGTACTTC. Amino acid sequence: CASTASGAFYEQYF.

The chain is built from TRBV27 and TRBJ2-3; 8 bases agree with TRBD1. Trimming took 7 bases from V and 7 from J; bases not matched to a gene: 7. From germline, CDR1 is MNHEY and CDR2 SMNVEV (reference sequence). The CDR3 is 13 residues long. The CDR3 DNA sequence: TGTGCCAGCACAGGAGACAGGGGAAATACGCAGTATTTT. Translated: CASTGDRGNTQYF.

This chain links TRBV18 with TRBJ1-5; TRBD1 is a possible D gene (5 bases). CDR1 is KGHSH and CDR2 is LQKENI in the germline V gene. The CDR3 totals 13 residues. Trimming took 4 bases from V and 5 from J, leaving 9 bases between them. The DNA of the CDR3 is TGTGCCAGCTCACAAGGGGAGGATCAGCCCCAGCATTTT. Residues: CASSQGEDQPQHF.

The CDR3 nucleotides are TGTGCCAGGACAGGGGACTTCCCTACAAGGGATGAGCAGTTCTTC. Protein: CARTGDFPTRDEQFF. The chain employs TRBV2 and TRBJ2-1; the match to TRBD1 covers 8 bases. This CDR3 is 15 amino acids long. Losses at the gene ends were 9 bases for V and 8 bases for J; bases not matched to a gene: 15. The V gene's germline CDR1 is SNHLY and CDR2 FYNNEI.

The rearrangement uses TRBV27 and TRBJ2-1, with D possibly being TRBD1 (5 bases). This CDR3 region has 15 residues. Trimming removed 3 bases from V and 6 bases from J, with 15 bases in between. Germline CDR1 is MNHEY and CDR2 is SMNVEV (reference sequence). The CDR3 here is CASSFSQGFGNEQFF. Here the CDR3 DNA reads TGTGCCAGCAGTTTCTCGCAGGGTTTTGGCAATGAGCAGTTCTTC.

The V gene is TRBV7-3, the J gene TRBJ1-1; 7 bases map to TRBD1. CDR1 and CDR2 from the germline V gene are SGHTA and FQGTGA. The CDR3 sequence is 14 residues long. Germline trimming cut 4 bases from V and 0 bases from J; bases unmatched to any gene: 2. In DNA, the CDR3 is TGTGCCAGCAGCTCTACAGGGGTGAACACTGAAGCTTTCTTT. Amino acids: CASSSTGVNTEAFF. The complete variable domain, with remaining parts taken from reference TRBV7-3 and TRBJ1-1, reads GAGVSQTPSNKVTEKGKYVELRCDPISGHTALYWYRQSLGQGPEFLIYFQGTGAADDSGLPNDRFFAVRPEGSVSTLKIQRTERGDSAVYLCASSSTGVNTEAFFGQGTRLTVV.

The rearrangement joins TRBV28 to TRBJ1-1; no firm D call. The CDR3 extends over 15 amino acids. The V gene lost 3 bases and the J gene lost 2 bases, with 13 bases spanning the gap. Germline V lookup: CDR1 MDHEN, CDR2 SYDVKM. This CDR3 reads CASSLELSTNTEAFF. The CDR3 nucleotides read TGTGCCAGCAGTTTGGAGCTTTCGACTAACACTGAAGCTTTCTTT.

This chain joins TRBV5-1 and TRBJ2-2; D not certain. Germline assignment: CDR1 SGHRS and CDR2 YFSETQ. The CDR3 runs 15 residues. V lost 1 base to trimming and J lost 1 base, with 8 bases between them. The CDR3 sequence is CASSLRSKNTGELFF. The CDR3 bases are TGCGCCAGCAGCTTGCGGTCTAAGAACACCGGGGAGCTGTTTTTT.